Shown below are 20 T cell receptor beta chains from a single sample sequenced in a study of blood T cell repertoires in COVID-19. Clones were sequenced by immunoSEQ multiplex PCR, and TCRdb holds only the in-frame ones, with some missing. The sample shows tens of thousands of clones, more than 75% of them seen only once. Sequences were obtained from PBMCs or T cells enriched from blood (not recorded which). These receptors were collected from a woman in her thirties or forties who had recovered from COVID-19.

The chain carries TRBV11-2 and TRBJ1-2, with D unclear. Germline loops: CDR1 SGHAT, CDR2 FQNNGV. V lost 4 bases to trimming and J lost 3 bases, with 15 bases between them. CDR3 length equals 15 residues. CDR3 sequence: CASSSLLGRDYGYTF. The DNA of the CDR3 is TGTGCCAGCAGCTCCCTGTTGGGGAGAGACTATGGCTACACCTTC.

The chain combines TRBV3-1 (or the pseudogene TRBV3-2) with TRBJ1-5; 9 bases fit TRBD1. The CDR3 is 14 amino acids. The junction had 4 bases not matched to a gene; V was cut back by 4 bases and J by 6 bases. Germline CDR1 LGHDT, CDR2 YNNKEL (reference sequence). The CDR3 nucleotides read TGTGCCAGCAGCCGAACACAGGGGGCTCAGCCCCAGCATTTT. The encoded protein is CASSRTQGAQPQHF.

Written as DNA, the CDR3 is TGTGCCAGCTCAAACGGACCCGGGACAGATAATTCACCCCTCCACTTT. It encodes CASSNGPGTDNSPLHF. This chain links TRBV18 with TRBJ1-6; TRBD1 matches at 7 bases. CDR1 and CDR2 (germline): KGHSH, LQKENI. J was trimmed by 5 bases and V by 5 bases; bases with no gene match: 9. This CDR3 has 16 amino acids.

J is TRBJ2-2 and V is TRBV9, with D possibly TRBD1 on 5 matching bases. With 0 bases removed from V and 6 bases from J, the gap between germline ends came to 15 bases. This CDR3 contains 16 residues. Germline assignment: CDR1 SGDLS and CDR2 YYNGEE. In nucleotides, the CDR3 is TGTGCCAGCAGCGTAGGGAAGTTCTTGGGGCCCGGGGAGCTGTTTTTT. This gives the protein CASSVGKFLGPGELFF.

The CDR3 sequence: CASTGGTSYGYTF. For the CDR3, the DNA is TGCGCCAGTACAGGGGGCACTTCCTATGGCTACACCTTC. V usage is TRBV10-2 and J usage is TRBJ1-2; 9 bases align to TRBD1. The ends lost 9 bases at V and 4 bases at J; junction bases unmatched: 6. The CDR3 runs 13 residues. The germline CDR1 and CDR2 sequences are WSHSY and SAAADI.

The chain has TRBV19 and TRBJ1-1; 10 nucleotides match TRBD1. The CDR3 runs 13 residues. Germline V CDR1 and CDR2: LNHDA, SQIVND (reference sequence). In DNA form, the CDR3 reads TGTTCACCGACAGGGGGCGACGGCGCTGAAGCTTTCTTT. Residues: CSPTGGDGAEAFF.

This CDR3 reads CASSPRDSTADTQYF. For the CDR3, the DNA is TGTGCCAGTAGTCCCCGGGACAGCACAGCAGATACGCAGTATTTT. The V gene is TRBV19, the J gene TRBJ2-3, with TRBD1 identical over 7 bases. The CDR3 covers 15 residues. CDR1 and CDR2 from the germline V gene are LNHDA and SQIVND (reference sequence). Trimming removed 5 bases from V and 4 bases from J; junction bases left unmatched: 9.

The chain has TRBV6-5 and TRBJ1-2; 9 bases map to TRBD1. Losses at the gene ends were 5 bases for V and 4 bases for J; bases not matched to a gene: 8. This CDR3 spans 15 amino acids. CDR1 and CDR2 from the germline V gene are MNHEY and SVGAGI. For the CDR3, the DNA is TGTGCCAGCAGTCTGAGGACAGGGGCCCCCTATGGCTACACCTTC. It is translated as CASSLRTGAPYGYTF.

The CDR3 nucleotides are TGTGCCAGCAGCTCATGGACAGGGATAGCCAATCAGCCCCAGCATTTT. Its translation is CASSSWTGIANQPQHF. The chain couples TRBV7-8 to TRBJ1-5; 8 positions agree with TRBD1. The ends lost 4 bases at V and 3 bases at J; junction bases unmatched: 8. CDR3 length equals 16 residues. Per the germline V gene, CDR1 is SGHVS and CDR2 is FQNEAQ.

The chain carries TRBV10-3 and TRBJ1-2; D is unresolved. V was pared by 4 bases and J by 8 bases, with 11 bases between. Per the germline V gene, CDR1 is ENHRY and CDR2 is SYGVKD. This CDR3 has 12 residues. The CDR3 DNA reads TGTGCCATCAGTGTCGGGCGACTAGGCTACACCTTC. Protein sequence: CAISVGRLGYTF.

Here the CDR3 DNA reads TGTGCCAGCAGCTTAGAGGGTTCAGGGGTCCAGCCCCAGCATTTT. Residues: CASSLEGSGVQPQHF. This chain connects TRBV7-9 to TRBJ1-5; D possibly corresponds to TRBD1 (6 bases). Germline-derived CDR1 and CDR2 are SEHNR and FQNEAQ (reference sequence). The length of the CDR3 is 15 residues. With 1 base removed from V and 7 bases from J, the gap between germline ends came to 14 bases. The full variable domain, completed using reference TRBV7-9 and TRBJ1-5, is DTGVSQNPRHKITKRGQNVTFRCDPISEHNRLYWYRQTLGQGPEFLTYFQNEAQLEKSRLLSDRFSAERPKGSFSTLEIQRTEQGDSAMYLCASSLEGSGVQPQHFGDGTRLSIL.

The CDR3 loop reads CASSLIEGTGELFF. The CDR3 nucleotides are TGTGCCAGCAGCTTAATCGAGGGAACAGGGGAGCTGTTTTTT. The chain joins TRBV7-3 to TRBJ2-2, with D perhaps matching TRBD2 (5 bases). Germline V gene sequence: CDR1 SGHTA, CDR2 FQGTGA. This CDR3 contains 14 residues. Trimming removed 1 base from V and 8 bases from J, with 11 bases in between. Combining the CDR3 with reference TRBV7-3 and TRBJ2-2 gives the whole variable domain GAGVSQTPSNKVTEKGKYVELRCDPISGHTALYWYRQSLGQGPEFLIYFQGTGAADDSGLPNDRFFAVRPEGSVSTLKIQRTERGDSAVYLCASSLIEGTGELFFGEGSRLTVL.

The rearrangement links TRBV5-6 to TRBJ2-7; possible D gene TRBD1, 6 bases. CDR3 length: 13 residues. The V and J ends lost 2 bases and 5 bases respectively, with 11 bases between them. Germline CDR1 SGHDT, CDR2 YYEEEE. The CDR3 here is CASSFTGWDEQYF. The CDR3 region has the DNA TGTGCCAGCAGCTTTACAGGGTGGGACGAGCAGTACTTC.

This chain links TRBV19 with TRBJ2-2; no reliable D call. V was clipped by 1 base and J by 7 bases, with 7 bases between them. Germline V CDR1 and CDR2: LNHDA, SQIVND (reference sequence). This CDR3 has 13 residues. The CDR3, as DNA: TGTGCCAGTAGTATAGGGGCTGTCGGGGAGCTGTTTTTT. Translated: CASSIGAVGELFF.

The chain combines TRBV19 with TRBJ1-2, with TRBD1 identical over 7 bases. Germline V gives CDR1 LNHDA, CDR2 SQIVND (reference sequence). The V gene end was trimmed by 2 bases and the J gene end by 7 bases; junction bases not matched to a gene: 13. CDR3 size: 16 residues. This CDR3 is CASSIMTGTDSSGYTF. Written as DNA, the CDR3 is TGTGCCAGTAGTATAATGACCGGGACAGACTCTTCTGGCTACACCTTC. Drawing the rest from reference TRBV19 and TRBJ1-2, the complete variable domain is DGGITQSPKYLFRKEGQNVTLSCEQNLNHDAMYWYRQDPGQGLRLIYYSQIVNDFQKGDIAEGYSVSREKKESFPLTVTSAQKNPTAFYLCASSIMTGTDSSGYTFGSGTRLTVV.

The CDR3 protein is CASSEILIAGGPDTQYF. The CDR3 DNA is TGTGCCAGCAGTGAAATCCTAATAGCGGGGGGGCCAGATACGCAGTATTTT. The V and J genes are TRBV6-1 and TRBJ2-3; TRBD2 matches 11 bases. CDR3 length equals 17 residues. The V gene's germline CDR1 is MNHNS and CDR2 SASEGT. J gave up 4 bases and V 2 bases, and 8 bases lay outside the gene matches.

The chain recombines TRBV3-1 (or the pseudogene TRBV3-2) with TRBJ2-2; 12 positions match TRBD2. The CDR3 has 18 amino acids. V lost 4 bases and J lost 0; bases outside the gene matches: 6. The germline gives CDR1 LGHDT, CDR2 YNNKEL (reference sequence). The CDR3: CASSLLPSGGANTGELFF. CDR3 nucleotides: TGTGCCAGCAGCCTCCTTCCTAGCGGGGGGGCGAACACCGGGGAGCTGTTTTTT.

CDR3 in amino acids: CASGHVRDRGWGEQYF. The DNA for the CDR3 is TGTGCTAGTGGACACGTCAGGGACAGGGGGTGGGGCGAGCAGTACTTC. The V call is TRBV12-5, the J call TRBJ2-7, with 11 bases aligning to TRBD1. The CDR3 sequence is 16 residues long. The junction had 13 bases not matched to a gene; V was cut back by 6 bases and J by 6 bases. Germline assignment: CDR1 LGHNT and CDR2 FRNRAP.

The table lists this clone with a few counts. The chain couples TRBV9 to TRBJ2-4, with D possibly being TRBD2 (6 bases). The V gene lost 0 bases and the J gene lost 2 bases, with 12 bases spanning the gap. The CDR3 spans 16 residues. Per germline, CDR1 SGDLS and CDR2 YYNGEE. CDR3 sequence (DNA): TGTGCCAGCAGCGTAGCTTGGGACTTATCCAAAAACATTCAGTACTTC. Encoded protein: CASSVAWDLSKNIQYF.

The chain combines TRBV5-1 with TRBJ1-4; 7 bases are a match to TRBD1. J was trimmed by 7 bases and V by 4 bases; bases with no gene match: 7. This CDR3 comprises 14 residues. CDR1 and CDR2 (germline): SGHRS, YFSETQ. The CDR3 region is CASSLDRRVEKLFF. The CDR3 bases are TGCGCCAGCAGCCTGGACAGGAGAGTTGAAAAACTGTTTTTT.